One sample yielded the 19 T cell receptor beta chains listed below, sequenced in a study of shared clonotypes between healthy human individuals. As defined, naive CD8 cells were CD45RO-negative and positively selected for CCR7, with terminally differentiated effector memory CD45RA+ cells excluded. The method was immunoSEQ multiplex PCR; TCRdb's version includes in-frame clones alone and lacks a portion of them. This sample has about 2.2 million clones, with over 85% found just once. Sequenced sample: naive CD8+ T cells from PBMCs. The receptor source for this set is a man aged 18 to 30 in good health. Some clones in this sample may be carry-over from other donors' samples.

Only one count was recorded for this clone. The chain is built from TRBV9 and TRBJ2-1, with 7 bases matching TRBD1. The CDR3 sequence is 19 residues long. Per the germline V gene, CDR1 is SGDLS and CDR2 is YYNGEE. V shed 4 bases, J shed 8 bases, and the junction held 24 bases outside the gene matches. The CDR3 reads CASSPERAIQGERGDEQFF. The CDR3 DNA is TGTGCCAGCAGCCCCGAAAGGGCTATTCAGGGGGAAAGGGGTGATGAGCAGTTCTTC.

Comment on this clone: Other DNA sequences from this sample encode an identical CDR3 as well. The V and J genes are TRBV7-3 and TRBJ2-2, with D unclear. The germline CDR1 and CDR2 sequences are SGHTA and FQGTGA. V was pared by 5 bases and J by 5 bases, with 6 bases between. This CDR3 has 12 amino acids. The CDR3 region has the DNA TGTGCCAGCAGCCCTCGTACCGGGGAGCTGTTTTTT. Its protein is CASSPRTGELFF.

The CDR3 nucleotides are TGTGCCAGCAGTTACTCTGAGACATTCTCCTACGAGCAGTACTTC. Encoded protein: CASSYSETFSYEQYF. This chain connects TRBV6-6 to TRBJ2-7; D is unresolved. V lost 0 bases and J 0 bases, leaving 9 bases between the germline ends. This CDR3 comprises 15 residues. Germline-derived CDR1 and CDR2 are MNHNY and SVGAGI (reference sequence).

This chain connects TRBV28 to TRBJ1-1, with unresolved D. V was cut by 3 bases and J by 3 bases, with 11 bases left in between. CDR3 length: 14 amino acids. Germline CDR1 MDHEN, CDR2 SYDVKM. This chain's CDR3 is CASSFWSSHTEAFF. CDR3 sequence (DNA): TGTGCCAGCAGTTTTTGGTCCAGTCACACTGAAGCTTTCTTT.

This chain uses TRBV29-1 with TRBJ2-7; D is perhaps TRBD2 (6 bases). Trimming took off 6 bases at V and 0 bases at J, with 15 bases between the two ends. There are 14 residues in the CDR3. Germline V gene sequence: CDR1 SQVTM, CDR2 ANQGSEA. The CDR3 spells CSVSPTSPSYEQYF. CDR3 nucleotides: TGCAGCGTCTCCCCGACTAGTCCCTCCTACGAGCAGTACTTC.

V usage is TRBV10-3 and J usage is TRBJ1-4; no reliable D call. V gave up 4 bases and J gave up 2 bases, with 8 bases separating them. The germline gives CDR1 ENHRY, CDR2 SYGVKD. The CDR3 covers 14 residues. The CDR3 spells CAISGDPTNEKLFF. The CDR3 coding sequence is TGTGCCATCAGTGGTGACCCTACTAATGAAAAACTGTTTTTT.

This chain links TRBV29-1 with TRBJ1-1; maybe TRBD1 (5 bases). Trimming cost V 2 bases and J 6 bases, with 13 bases left between them. The CDR3 covers 13 residues. CDR1 and CDR2 from the germline V gene are SQVTM and ANQGSEA. CDR3 amino acids: CSVERRGAAEAFF. CDR3 nucleotide sequence: TGCAGCGTTGAAAGGAGAGGGGCGGCTGAAGCTTTCTTT.

The chain uses TRBV2 and TRBJ2-7; 15 bases agree with TRBD2. There are 15 residues in the CDR3. Germline trimming cut 8 bases from V and 7 bases from J; bases unmatched to any gene: 9. Germline V lookup: CDR1 SNHLY, CDR2 FYNNEI. CDR3 loop: CASEEPGLAGGEQYF. CDR3 DNA: TGTGCCAGCGAGGAACCGGGACTAGCGGGAGGTGAGCAGTACTTC. The complete variable domain, with remaining parts taken from reference TRBV2 and TRBJ2-7, reads EPEVTQTPSHQVTQMGQEVILRCVPISNHLYFYWYRQILGQKVEFLVSFYNNEISEKSEIFDDQFSVERPDGSNFTLKIRSTKLEDSAMYFCASEEPGLAGGEQYFGPGTRLTVT.

J is TRBJ2-5 and V is TRBV27; D is possibly TRBD1 or TRBD2 (5 bases each). The CDR3 runs 12 residues. Trimming took off 2 bases at V and 9 bases at J, with 10 bases between the two ends. The germline gives CDR1 MNHEY, CDR2 SMNVEV (reference sequence). The CDR3 here is CASSLTGGAQYF. CDR3 nucleotides: TGTGCCAGCAGTTTAACTGGGGGAGCCCAGTACTTC.

This clone was detected a few times. The chain uses TRBV7-9 and TRBJ1-1, with D tentatively TRBD1 (5 bases). There are 13 residues in the CDR3. V was clipped by 6 bases and J by 1 base, with 9 bases between them. The germline V gene encodes CDR1 SEHNR and CDR2 FQNEAQ (reference sequence). The CDR3 nucleotides are TGTGCCAGCAGGACCGGACAGAACACTGAAGCTTTCTTT. It yields the protein CASRTGQNTEAFF.

The chain uses TRBV5-4 and TRBJ2-5; no definite D call. Germline V gene sequence: CDR1 SGHNT, CDR2 YYREEE (reference sequence). CDR3 length equals 15 residues. V was shortened by 4 bases and J by 6 bases, with 19 bases between the two germline ends. The CDR3 DNA reads as TGTGCCAGCAGCGCGGACGATACTGAAAGCAAGACCCAGTACTTC. As protein: CASSADDTESKTQYF.

This chain joins TRBV30 and TRBJ2-2; weak D call: TRBD2 (5 bases). The CDR3 contains 14 residues. Germline V gene sequence: CDR1 GTSNPN, CDR2 SVGIG (reference sequence). The ends were cut back, 7 bases at V and 4 bases at J, with 16 bases in the middle. In DNA, the CDR3 is TGTGCCTATGGGTGGGGAGTCGGCACCGGGGAGCTGTTTTTT. Residues: CAYGWGVGTGELFF.

The chain links TRBV25-1 to TRBJ2-5; D not certain. The CDR3 is made up of 11 amino acids. The germline V gene has CDR1 MGHDK and CDR2 SYGVNS. V gave up 8 bases and J gave up 7 bases, with 11 bases separating them. CDR3 sequence reads: CASVKGVTQYF. CDR3 DNA sequence: TGTGCCAGCGTTAAGGGCGTGACCCAGTACTTC.

The chain links TRBV28 to TRBJ1-2; D possibly corresponds to TRBD1 (6 bases). The CDR3 length is 18 residues. V shed 3 bases and J shed 2 bases, with 22 bases lying between them. Germline assignment: CDR1 MDHEN and CDR2 SYDVKM. CDR3 sequence (DNA): TGTGCCAGCAGTTTTCGGGTTTGGGAGGGGGTGACGAACTATGGCTACACCTTC. It yields the protein CASSFRVWEGVTNYGYTF.

The rearrangement joins TRBV6-5 to TRBJ2-7; 8 nucleotides align to TRBD2. With 2 bases clipped from V and 3 bases from J, the junction kept 3 bases outside the gene matches. Per the germline V gene, CDR1 is MNHEY and CDR2 is SVGAGI. The CDR3 sequence is 14 residues long. The CDR3 reads CASSYLAGLYEQYF. In DNA form, the CDR3 reads TGTGCCAGCAGTTACCTAGCGGGCCTCTACGAGCAGTACTTC.

For this clone: The same CDR3 also results from other DNA sequences found in this sample. The chain recombines TRBV2 with TRBJ2-7; no clear D gene. The CDR3 is made up of 10 amino acids. Between the trimmed V and J ends, which lost 6 bases and 4 bases, there was a span of 4 bases. Germline CDR1 SNHLY, CDR2 FYNNEI. The CDR3 here is CASRDYEQYF. CDR3 nucleotide sequence: TGTGCCAGCAGGGATTACGAGCAGTACTTC.

The gene calls are TRBV5-1 and TRBJ2-6; D unclear. The germline V and J ends were trimmed by 0 bases and 2 bases, with 12 bases remaining between them. CDR1 and CDR2 (germline): SGHRS, YFSETQ. This CDR3 spans 17 amino acids. As DNA, the CDR3 is TGCGCCAGCAGCTTGGAACGGGTCCGAGCTGGGGCCAACGTCCTGACTTTC. Translation: CASSLERVRAGANVLTF.

The chain uses TRBV11-2 and TRBJ2-7; D is tentatively TRBD1 or TRBD2 (6 bases each). V was pared by 5 bases and J by 2 bases, with 16 bases between. Germline loops: CDR1 SGHAT, CDR2 FQNNGV. The CDR3 covers 15 residues. In DNA, the CDR3 is TGTGCCAGCAGCCCTTGGAGGGGGTATCCCTACGAGCAGTACTTC. Its protein is CASSPWRGYPYEQYF. Drawing the rest from reference TRBV11-2 and TRBJ2-7, the complete variable domain is EAGVAQSPRYKIIEKRQSVAFWCNPISGHATLYWYQQILGQGPKLLIQFQNNGVVDDSQLPKDRFSAERLKGVDSTLKIQPAKLEDSAVYLCASSPWRGYPYEQYFGPGTRLTVT.

The chain combines TRBV9 with TRBJ2-1; 9 bases align to TRBD1. Germline V lookup: CDR1 SGDLS, CDR2 YYNGEE. J gave up 7 bases and V 2 bases, and 10 bases lay outside the gene matches. The CDR3 runs 16 residues. CDR3 bases: TGTGCCAGCAGCGTGATCCCGGGACAGGGTAGGAATGAGCAGTTCTTC. Translating it yields CASSVIPGQGRNEQFF.